The present T cell receptor beta chain was sequenced within a study of T cell repertoires in cytomegalovirus infection. Looking at the study overall: Matching HLA type, along with CMV infection, was indicated by public TCR beta signatures. Study-level findings and limits: It was HLA-C-restricted CMV-specific TCR beta clonotypes that dominated the response ex vivo.

Trimming left V 5 bases short and J 2 bases short, with 13 bases between. CDR1 and CDR2 from the germline V gene are SGHTA and FQGNSA. The CDR3 extends over 14 amino acids. A note on this clonotype: Its cognate antigen is unknown. This may arise from a read error, as a much more abundant clone is one base away.

TCRdb passed the reads through MiXCR, listing each CDR3 protein once. The sample holds 510,000 or so distinct CDR3 sequences; less than 30% are singletons and the top ten take under 15%. The chain couples TRBV7-2 to TRBJ2-7; D might be TRBD1 (6 bases). Sequencing was performed on PBMCs. This TCR was sampled from a human donor in good health (CMV status not recorded). Some clones in this sample may be carry-over from other donors' samples. The CDR3 is CASSVEQGPYEQYF. CDR3 nucleotide sequence: TGTGCCAGCAGCGTAGAACAGGGCCCCTACGAGCAGTACTTC.